Below are 7 T cell receptor beta chains sequenced from a single sample in a study of blood T cell repertoires in COVID-19. The assay was immunoSEQ multiplex PCR, and TCRdb's table has in-frame clones only and misses some. The sample yields under 250,000 clones, 83% seen once. Material: peripheral blood. These receptors came from a human donor in a cohort sampled during active COVID-19.

The chain links TRBV2 to TRBJ1-6, with TRBD1 as a possible D gene (5 bases). The CDR3 has 12 residues. Germline CDR1 SNHLY, CDR2 FYNNEI. The germline V and J ends were trimmed by 6 bases and 8 bases, with 8 bases remaining between them. The CDR3 protein is CASRTDYSPLHF. The CDR3 region has the DNA TGTGCCAGCAGGACAGATTATTCACCCCTCCACTTT.

This chain connects TRBV5-1 to TRBJ1-1, with a weak D call TRBD1 (6 bases). Germline V lookup: CDR1 SGHRS, CDR2 YFSETQ. Trimming stripped 4 bases from V and 4 bases from J, with 14 bases between. The CDR3 contains 14 residues. CDR3 DNA sequence: TGCGCCAGCAGCCTAGGGGGGGCGCCCACTGAAGCTTTCTTT. Amino acid sequence: CASSLGGAPTEAFF.

The rearrangement uses TRBV6-5 and TRBJ1-2, with a tentative D call TRBD1 (5 bases). There are 15 residues in the CDR3. V was cut by 0 bases and J by 4 bases, with 12 bases left in between. Germline V lookup: CDR1 MNHEY, CDR2 SVGAGI. The CDR3 loop is CASSYSGGDGYGYTF. The CDR3 DNA follows: TGTGCCAGCAGTTACTCGGGAGGGGATGGCTATGGCTACACCTTC.

The rearrangement uses TRBV23-1 and TRBJ2-5; D unresolved. TRBV23-1 is sorted into the ORF group, with uncertain function. The CDR3 contains 16 residues. The ends were cut back, 0 bases at V and 1 base at J, with 12 bases in the middle. CDR3 region: CASSQSRGFVQETQYF. CDR3 coding DNA: TGCGCCAGCAGTCAATCGCGCGGATTTGTCCAAGAGACCCAGTACTTC.

This clone was observed once. The chain employs TRBV3-1 (or the pseudogene TRBV3-2) and TRBJ2-4; 8 nucleotides line up with TRBD1. The CDR3 sequence is 16 residues long. Germline CDR1 and CDR2: LGHDT and YNNKEL (reference sequence). V lost 2 bases and J lost 5; bases outside the gene matches: 8. CDR3 sequence reads: CASSQQRDRGENIQYF. The CDR3 DNA follows: TGTGCCAGCAGCCAACAACGAGACAGGGGAGAAAACATTCAGTACTTC.

This clone was recorded at least ten times. Other DNA sequences in the same sample also yield this CDR3. V usage is TRBV30 and J usage is TRBJ1-2, with 9 bases fitting TRBD1. V was pared by 0 bases and J by 2 bases, with 1 base of the junction left unmatched. Germline V gene data show CDR1 as GTSNPN and CDR2 as SVGIG (reference sequence). CDR3 length: 14 residues. CDR3 coding DNA: TGTGCCTGGAGTGTTGGACAGGGGAACTATGGCTACACCTTC. Translated: CAWSVGQGNYGYTF.

The rearrangement uses TRBV6-5 and TRBJ1-6; D call uncertain. The germline CDR1 and CDR2 sequences are MNHEY and SVGAGI. The CDR3 is made up of 12 amino acids. Trimming removed 11 bases from V and 7 bases from J, with 12 bases in between. CDR3 DNA: TGTGCCTCCGGGGTACCGAATTCACCCCTCCACTTT. This sequence encodes CASGVPNSPLHF.